This entry lists 30 T cell receptor beta chains sequenced from one sample in a study of cytotoxic CD8 clonotypes in ibrutinib-treated CLL. Measured with immunoSEQ multiplex PCR; TCRdb has only the in-frame clones, and not every one. The sample lists some 200,000 clones, approximately 68% occurring once. Sequencing was performed on PBMCs, taken after 24 months of ibrutinib treatment. Source of these receptors: a human donor with chronic lymphocytic leukemia.

This clone was seen only a few times. V is TRBV4-2 and J is TRBJ2-1, with 12 bases matching TRBD1. In germline, CDR1 is LGHNA, CDR2 YNFKEQ. The CDR3 runs 16 residues. Germline trimming cut 0 bases from V and 12 bases from J; bases unmatched to any gene: 9. CDR3 region: CASSQDSRDRGRGQFF. The CDR3 DNA reads TGTGCCAGCAGCCAAGATAGCCGGGACAGGGGGCGTGGGCAGTTCTTC.

This clone appeared once. V and J are TRBV2 and TRBJ1-2; D may be TRBD1 (6 bases). Germline-derived CDR1 and CDR2 are SNHLY and FYNNEI. The CDR3 sequence is 14 residues long. V was shortened by 4 bases and J by 3 bases, with 12 bases between the two germline ends. DNA for the CDR3: TGTGCCAGCAGTGGGGCAGGGGACTACTATGGCTACACCTTC. It codes for CASSGAGDYYGYTF.

The genes are TRBV27 and TRBJ2-1, with a possible D match to TRBD1 (6 bases). V was pared by 6 bases and J by 2 bases, with 8 bases between. The CDR3 sequence is 13 residues long. Germline loops: CDR1 MNHEY, CDR2 SMNVEV (reference sequence). The CDR3 spells CASSWTAYNEQFF. The CDR3 DNA reads as TGTGCCAGCAGCTGGACAGCCTACAATGAGCAGTTCTTC.

The V call is TRBV15, the J call TRBJ1-2; no clear D. Germline CDR1 LNHNV, CDR2 YYDKDF (reference sequence). V dropped 2 bases and J dropped 4 bases, with 14 bases sitting between them. This CDR3 spans 15 amino acids. DNA for the CDR3: TGTGCCACCAGCAGAAACGGACGGCCTTCCTATGGCTACACCTTC. This translates into CATSRNGRPSYGYTF.

This clone has a handful of counts. One end of the junction varies from germline; a read error may be responsible. The chain recombines TRBV28 with TRBJ1-1; no firm D call. The CDR3 extends over 12 amino acids. Germline-derived CDR1 and CDR2 are MDHEN and SYDVKM. The DNA for the CDR3 is TGTGCCAGCAGTCTTCTCCAGACCAGCCTGCGATTT. It translates to CASSLLQTSLRF.

This clone has more than one count but fewer than ten. The rearrangement joins TRBV21-1 to TRBJ2-1; TRBD2, as called in the table, went unchecked against the DNA. TRBV21-1 is recorded as a pseudogene. This CDR3 has 15 amino acids. DNA of the CDR3: TGTGCCAGCAACCCGGGACTAGGGACGTGGGGTGAGCAGTTCTTC. Its translation is CASNPGLGTWGEQFF.

Details on this clone: The final CDR3 position lacks the conserved phenylalanine or tryptophan, pointing to a likely read error. The chain couples TRBV30 to TRBJ1-1; D unresolved. The length of the CDR3 is 13 residues. V was pared by 0 bases and J by 0 bases, with 5 bases between. Germline CDR1 is GTSNPN and CDR2 is SVGIG (reference sequence). This CDR3 is CAWSVLLNTEAFL. The DNA of the CDR3 is TGTGCCTGGAGTGTACTCCTGAACACTGAAGCTTTCCTT.

V usage is TRBV11-2 and J usage is TRBJ2-7; weak D call: TRBD2 (6 bases). The CDR3 has 15 residues. Deletions cut 4 bases from V and 3 bases from J, with 16 bases between. The germline V gene has CDR1 SGHAT and CDR2 FQNNGV. CDR3 sequence (DNA): TGTGCCAGCAGCTCCTTGCGCGGGATCTTCTACGAGCAGTACTTC. Encoded protein: CASSSLRGIFYEQYF.

The rearrangement links TRBV7-8 to TRBJ2-1, with 8 bases aligning to TRBD2. The J segment lost 3 bases and the V segment lost 5 bases, leaving 9 bases of the junction unmatched. In germline, CDR1 is SGHVS, CDR2 FQNEAQ. The CDR3 contains 16 residues. CDR3 in amino acids: CASSPGLLAGYNEQFF. The CDR3 DNA reads TGTGCCAGCAGCCCAGGTCTTCTAGCGGGCTACAATGAGCAGTTCTTC. Based on the CDR3 plus reference TRBV7-8 and TRBJ2-1, the full variable domain is GAGVSQSPRYKVAKRGQDVALRCDPISGHVSLFWYQQALGQGPEFLTYFQNEAQLDKSGLPSDRFFAERPEGSVSTLKIQRTQQEDSAVYLCASSPGLLAGYNEQFFGPGTRLTVL.

This clone has only a few counts. This rearrangement joins TRBV9 to TRBJ2-2, with unresolved D. The CDR3 has 15 residues. Germline values: CDR1 SGDLS, CDR2 YYNGEE. Trimming cost V 6 bases and J 6 bases, with 18 bases left between them. The CDR3 loop is CASTPPGGPAGELFF. The CDR3 DNA is TGTGCCAGCACCCCTCCGGGCGGACCGGCCGGGGAGCTGTTTTTT.

V and J are TRBV19 and TRBJ2-3; maybe TRBD1 (6 bases). Trimming left V 6 bases short and J 0 bases short, with 10 bases between. Germline loops: CDR1 LNHDA, CDR2 SQIVND (reference sequence). The CDR3 covers 14 residues. In DNA form, the CDR3 reads TGTGCCAGTAGAAGACAGGCTAGCACAGATACGCAGTATTTT. Translating gives CASRRQASTDTQYF.

The genes are TRBV4-1 and TRBJ2-7; 7 bases are a match to TRBD1. There are 15 residues in the CDR3. Germline-derived CDR1 and CDR2 are MGHRA and YSYEKL. Trimming removed 0 bases from V and 9 bases from J; junction bases left unmatched: 11. This chain's CDR3 is CASSQDWDSPVTQYF. In DNA form, the CDR3 reads TGCGCCAGCAGCCAAGATTGGGACAGCCCGGTTACGCAGTACTTC.

V usage is TRBV29-1 and J usage is TRBJ2-1; TRBD2 matches 8 bases. The CDR3 length is 14 residues. With 4 bases clipped from V and 9 bases from J, the junction kept 11 bases outside the gene matches. Germline CDR1 reads SQVTM; CDR2 reads ANQGSEA. As DNA, the CDR3 is TGCAGCGTTGCTGGGACTAGGCCCGACGGTGAGCAGTTCTTC. As protein: CSVAGTRPDGEQFF.

This chain uses TRBV5-1 with TRBJ1-1, with 9 bases that match TRBD1. Germline CDR1 is SGHRS and CDR2 is YFSETQ. The CDR3 covers 16 residues. The J segment lost 4 bases and the V segment lost 0 bases, leaving 7 bases of the junction unmatched. The CDR3 bases are TGCGCCAGCAGCTTGGCCAGGGGACAGGGAGTCACTGAAGCTTTCTTT. It yields the protein CASSLARGQGVTEAFF.

The chain carries TRBV4-2 and TRBJ2-1, with 7 bases matching TRBD1. The CDR3 extends over 17 amino acids. Per germline, CDR1 LGHNA and CDR2 YNFKEQ. V trimming: 1 base; J trimming: 3 bases; junction bases outside the gene matches: 9. CDR3 loop: CASSQATGTAVYNEQFF. The DNA of the CDR3 is TGTGCCAGCAGCCAAGCCACCGGGACAGCGGTCTACAATGAGCAGTTCTTC.

The rearrangement uses TRBV5-1 and TRBJ1-2, with D possibly matching TRBD1 (6 bases). The germline V and J ends were trimmed by 1 base and 5 bases, with 18 bases remaining between them. This CDR3 is 16 amino acids long. Germline-derived CDR1 and CDR2 are SGHRS and YFSETQ. The CDR3, as DNA: TGCGCCAGCAGCTTGTCCTCCGGGGGCCGGACGTATGGCTACACCTTC. As protein: CASSLSSGGRTYGYTF.

This clone has only one observation. V and J are TRBV5-1 and TRBJ1-2, with TRBD1 matching 8 bases. The CDR3 totals 16 residues. V lost 5 bases to trimming and J lost 5 bases; unmatched junction nucleotides: 14. Germline V gene sequence: CDR1 SGHRS, CDR2 YFSETQ. CDR3 DNA sequence: TGCGCCAGCAGTCCCTCGACAGGGGCTTTTCGTTATGGCTACACCTTC. It is translated as CASSPSTGAFRYGYTF.

The chain links TRBV5-6 to TRBJ2-7; D is undetermined. Germline-derived CDR1 and CDR2 are SGHDT and YYEEEE. The CDR3 is 11 residues long. V was cut by 2 bases and J by 6 bases, with 6 bases left in between. The CDR3, as DNA: TGTGCCAGCAGCTTTATGGCCGAGCAGTACTTC. Protein sequence: CASSFMAEQYF.

The chain links TRBV6-1 to TRBJ2-2, with D possibly matching TRBD2 (5 bases). Trimming took 4 bases from V and 5 from J, leaving 14 bases between them. Germline CDR1 and CDR2: MNHNS and SASEGT. The CDR3 consists of 15 residues. CDR3 in DNA: TGTGCCAGCAGTGTTATGGCTAGCCCAACCGGGGAGCTGTTTTTT. Amino acid sequence: CASSVMASPTGELFF.

In its sample, this clone was seen once. This chain connects TRBV5-4 to TRBJ2-3, with 9 bases identical to TRBD2. The length of the CDR3 is 16 residues. J gave up 0 bases and V 2 bases, and 4 bases lay outside the gene matches. Germline CDR1 is SGHNT and CDR2 is YYREEE (reference sequence). The CDR3 protein is CASSLLAGVSTDTQYF. The DNA for the CDR3 is TGTGCCAGCAGCTTATTAGCGGGAGTCAGCACAGATACGCAGTATTTT.

This chain links TRBV30 with TRBJ1-1; D remains unclear. CDR1 and CDR2 from the germline V gene are GTSNPN and SVGIG (reference sequence). Trimming stripped 2 bases from V and 2 bases from J, with 9 bases between. The CDR3 runs to 13 residues. In DNA form, the CDR3 reads TGTGCCTGGAGTAAAGGAAAAAACACTGAAGCTTTCTTT. Translating it yields CAWSKGKNTEAFF. Full variable domain (outside the CDR3, taken from reference TRBV30 and TRBJ1-1): SQTIHQWPATLVQPVGSPLSLECTVEGTSNPNLYWYRQAAGRGLQLLFYSVGIGQISSEVPQNLSASRPQDRQFILSSKKLLLSDSGFYLCAWSKGKNTEAFFGQGTRLTVV.

The genes are TRBV6-5 and TRBJ2-5; 8 bases map to TRBD2. CDR1 and CDR2 from the germline V gene are MNHEY and SVGAGI. The CDR3 has 14 amino acids. The ends lost 2 bases at V and 4 bases at J; junction bases unmatched: 3. CDR3 sequence (DNA): TGTGCCAGCAGTTACGCGGGGGGCCGAGAGACCCAGTACTTC. It translates to CASSYAGGRETQYF.

In regard to this clone: Other DNA sequences of this sample code for an identical CDR3. The rearrangement joins TRBV9 to TRBJ2-1; no firm D call. The CDR3 length is 12 residues. V was clipped by 2 bases and J by 1 base, with 1 base between them. Germline V gives CDR1 SGDLS, CDR2 YYNGEE. CDR3 residues: CASSVSYNEQFF. The CDR3 DNA reads TGTGCCAGCAGCGTTTCCTACAATGAGCAGTTCTTC.

This rearrangement joins TRBV10-3 to TRBJ2-7; 13 positions agree with TRBD2. This CDR3 is built from 13 residues. J lost 2 bases, V lost 8 bases, and 0 bases had no gene match. Per germline, CDR1 ENHRY and CDR2 SYGVKD. The CDR3 DNA sequence: TGTGCCATCGGGACTAGCGGGACCTACGAGCAGTACTTC. Translated: CAIGTSGTYEQYF.

This clone turned up a few times. V usage is TRBV9 and J usage is TRBJ2-3, with TRBD2 matching 7 bases. CDR1 is SGDLS and CDR2 is YYNGEE in the germline V gene. With 0 bases clipped from V and 9 bases from J, the junction kept 7 bases outside the gene matches. The CDR3 contains 14 residues. CDR3 amino acids: CASSVVGEGLTQYF. DNA for the CDR3: TGTGCCAGCAGCGTAGTTGGGGAGGGCCTCACGCAGTATTTT.

This clone has more than one count but fewer than ten. The chain couples TRBV27 to TRBJ2-7; tentatively, D is TRBD2 (6 bases). The CDR3 covers 16 residues. The V and J ends lost 8 bases and 3 bases respectively, with 23 bases between them. The germline gives CDR1 MNHEY, CDR2 SMNVEV (reference sequence). The CDR3 DNA is TGTGCCAGCCGACCCGTGTGGGCGGGAAAAAACTACGAGCAGTACTTC. Its translation is CASRPVWAGKNYEQYF.

The chain joins TRBV19 to TRBJ2-3; TRBD2 aligns across 8 bases. V trimming: 4 bases; J trimming: 3 bases; junction bases outside the gene matches: 3. CDR3 length: 14 residues. Germline CDR1 LNHDA, CDR2 SQIVND (reference sequence). The CDR3 is CASSTGGSTDTQYF. For the CDR3, the DNA is TGTGCCAGTAGTACGGGAGGGAGTACAGATACGCAGTATTTT.

CDR3 sequence (DNA): TGTGCCATCAGTGAGTCGCCTAGCCCAGATACGCAGTATTTT. It specifies CAISESPSPDTQYF. V gene TRBV10-3 combines with J gene TRBJ2-3; perhaps TRBD2 as D (5 bases). Trimming removed 0 bases at V and 4 bases at J, with 8 bases between. This CDR3 has 14 residues. Germline V gene sequence: CDR1 ENHRY, CDR2 SYGVKD.

This clone was detected a few times. The chain couples TRBV5-4 to TRBJ2-1; 9 bases match TRBD2. Unmatched junction bases numbered 7, after V lost 3 bases and J lost 0 bases. This CDR3 comprises 17 residues. Germline V gene lookup returns CDR1 SGHNT and CDR2 YYREEE (reference sequence). CDR3 sequence (DNA): TGTGCCAGCAGCTCTATGACTAGCGGTAGCTCCTACAATGAGCAGTTCTTC. Protein sequence: CASSSMTSGSSYNEQFF.

The chain has TRBV6-1 and TRBJ1-1, with D perhaps TRBD1 (5 bases). V was cut by 3 bases and J by 8 bases, with 10 bases left in between. The V gene's germline CDR1 is MNHNS and CDR2 SASEGT. The CDR3 totals 12 residues. The CDR3 sequence is CASSDRDREAFF. The CDR3 DNA reads as TGTGCCAGCAGTGATAGAGACAGAGAAGCTTTCTTT.